Listed below are T cell receptor beta chains from one sample, sequenced in a study of blood T cell repertoires in COVID-19. Sequenced by immunoSEQ multiplex PCR; TCRdb stores in-frame clones only, minus some. The table shows 250,000 to 350,000 clones, with about four fifths occurring only once. Sequencing input: peripheral blood. The receptors shown here come from a person aged 65 to 79 with COVID-19, enrolled during active disease. Both conserved end residues are part of each CDR3. Each record gives: V gene, CDR3 protein.

V gene: TRBV4-2; CDR3 protein: CASSQPPPGQGDYGYTF
V gene: TRBV12-1; CDR3 protein: CASSFDVVGRHWEQYF
V gene: TRBV30; CDR3 protein: CAWSGLAGKRDTQYF
V gene: TRBV5-1; CDR3 protein: CASSLEGRGGEKLFF
V gene: TRBV7-8; CDR3 protein: CASSSGTGQQETQYF
V gene: TRBV7-2; CDR3 protein: CASRGKAGEQYF
V gene: TRBV7-9; CDR3 protein: CASSLDGGAYEQYF
V gene: TRBV28; CDR3 protein: CASSPISRDPYEQYF
V gene: TRBV29-1; CDR3 protein: CSVEDRLGRVSSGANVLTF
V gene: TRBV11-2; CDR3 protein: CASSIRLAGESRNYEQYF
V gene: TRBV6-5; CDR3 protein: CASRSLGIGYEKLFF
V gene: TRBV3-1/TRBV3-2; CDR3 protein: CASSTRVSAEAFF
V gene: TRBV15; CDR3 protein: CATSRWGGSSYEQYF
V gene: TRBV9; CDR3 protein: CASSVAGVALNTEAFF
V gene: TRBV7-8; CDR3 protein: CASSRPGQGFGYTF
V gene: TRBV28; CDR3 protein: CASSSYQPQHF
V gene: TRBV20-1; CDR3 protein: CSASGSGYEQYF
V gene: TRBV7-2; CDR3 protein: CASSLKLAGGTDTQYF
V gene: TRBV2; CDR3 protein: CASHPTGVNEQFF
V gene: TRBV19; CDR3 protein: CASSEQGGSYEQYF
V gene: TRBV7-3; CDR3 protein: CASSPSGGLGNYNEQFF
V gene: TRBV28; CDR3 protein: CASSSTRWSSYEQYF
V gene: TRBV6-5; CDR3 protein: CASSSDRAWYGYTF
V gene: TRBV6-5; CDR3 protein: CASRQTGGSYEQYF
V gene: TRBV5-1; CDR3 protein: CASSSGLAGVTGANVLTF
V gene: TRBV6-2/TRBV6-3; CDR3 protein: CASSYAGPSYTEAFF
V gene: TRBV6-2/TRBV6-3; CDR3 protein: CASSYSSGRSSNTGELFF
V gene: TRBV21-1; CDR3 protein: CASAYRAALQFF
V gene: TRBV5-4; CDR3 protein: CASSWGPTVVSGNTIYF
V gene: TRBV6-6; CDR3 protein: CASSYSWRDSPLHF
V gene: TRBV4-3; CDR3 protein: CASSRGQNTEAFF
V gene: TRBV19; CDR3 protein: CASNGKGYYNEQFF
V gene: TRBV2; CDR3 protein: CASSGAEQAFF
V gene: TRBV7-9; CDR3 protein: CASSLSGSSYNEQFF
V gene: TRBV27; CDR3 protein: CASSATSGRFYNEQFF
V gene: TRBV19; CDR3 protein: CASRIRREENQPQHF
V gene: TRBV11-2; CDR3 protein: CASSLNDRRVGDTQYF
V gene: TRBV7-2; CDR3 protein: CASSFQRGSQPQHF
V gene: TRBV6-5; CDR3 protein: CASSYPSGGDGELFF
V gene: TRBV6-5; CDR3 protein: CASLSGANVLTF
V gene: TRBV21-1; CDR3 protein: CATPGGSSGNTIYF
V gene: TRBV7-2; CDR3 protein: CASSLWSGYSEKLFF
V gene: TRBV5-4; CDR3 protein: CASSLGAGAGGPTDTQYF
V gene: TRBV9; CDR3 protein: CASSVGNRVYTDTQYF
V gene: TRBV9; CDR3 protein: CASSVGQDTDTQYF
V gene: TRBV30; CDR3 protein: CAWSGQGPNSPLHF
V gene: TRBV28; CDR3 protein: CASSLAGLFGYTF
V gene: TRBV7-2; CDR3 protein: CASSLGQVYNSPLHF
V gene: TRBV2; CDR3 protein: CASTERRNEQFF
V gene: TRBV3-1/TRBV3-2; CDR3 protein: CASSPTGGYGYTF